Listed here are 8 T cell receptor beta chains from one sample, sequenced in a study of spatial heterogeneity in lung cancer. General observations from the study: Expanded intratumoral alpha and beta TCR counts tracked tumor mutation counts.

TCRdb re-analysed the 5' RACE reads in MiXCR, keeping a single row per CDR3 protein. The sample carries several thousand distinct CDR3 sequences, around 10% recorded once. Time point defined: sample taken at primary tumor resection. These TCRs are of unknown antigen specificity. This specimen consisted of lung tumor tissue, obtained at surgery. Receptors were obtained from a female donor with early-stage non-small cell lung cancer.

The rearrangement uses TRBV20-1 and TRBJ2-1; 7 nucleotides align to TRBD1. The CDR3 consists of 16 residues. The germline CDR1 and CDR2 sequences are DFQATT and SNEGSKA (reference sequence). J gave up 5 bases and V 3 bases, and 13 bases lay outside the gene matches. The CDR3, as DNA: TGCAGTGCTAGTAGCAGCAGGGGGACCGTGGACAATGAGCAGTTCTTC. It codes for CSASSSRGTVDNEQFF.

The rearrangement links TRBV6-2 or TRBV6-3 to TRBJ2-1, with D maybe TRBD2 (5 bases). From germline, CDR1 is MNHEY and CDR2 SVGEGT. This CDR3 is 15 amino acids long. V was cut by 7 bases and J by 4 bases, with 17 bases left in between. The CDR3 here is CASIRGSPPYNEQFF. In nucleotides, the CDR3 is TGTGCCAGCATTAGAGGGTCACCTCCTTACAATGAGCAGTTCTTC.

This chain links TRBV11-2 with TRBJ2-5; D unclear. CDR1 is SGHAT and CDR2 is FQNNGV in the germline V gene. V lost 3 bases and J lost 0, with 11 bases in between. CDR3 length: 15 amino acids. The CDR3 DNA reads TGTGCCAGCAGCTTGCTGAATCGATACCAAGAGACCCAGTACTTC. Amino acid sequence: CASSLLNRYQETQYF. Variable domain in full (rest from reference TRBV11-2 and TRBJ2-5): EAGVAQSPRYKIIEKRQSVAFWCNPISGHATLYWYQQILGQGPKLLIQFQNNGVVDDSQLPKDRFSAERLKGVDSTLKIQPAKLEDSAVYLCASSLLNRYQETQYFGPGTRLLVL.

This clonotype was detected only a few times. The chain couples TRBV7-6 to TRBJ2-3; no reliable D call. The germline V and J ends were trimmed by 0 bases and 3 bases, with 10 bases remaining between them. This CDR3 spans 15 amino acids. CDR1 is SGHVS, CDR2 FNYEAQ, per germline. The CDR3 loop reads CASSLALFRTDTQYF. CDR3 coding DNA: TGTGCCAGCAGCTTAGCCTTATTCCGGACAGATACGCAGTATTTT.

CDR3 protein: CASSSQGGAEAFF. In DNA form, the CDR3 reads TGTGCCAGCAGCTCGCAGGGGGGCGCTGAAGCTTTCTTT. The rearrangement links TRBV7-9 to TRBJ1-1; 7 bases are a match to TRBD1. The length of the CDR3 is 13 residues. After removal of 4 bases from V and 6 bases from J, the junction contained 5 bases not matched to a gene. Germline V gives CDR1 SEHNR, CDR2 FQNEAQ (reference sequence).

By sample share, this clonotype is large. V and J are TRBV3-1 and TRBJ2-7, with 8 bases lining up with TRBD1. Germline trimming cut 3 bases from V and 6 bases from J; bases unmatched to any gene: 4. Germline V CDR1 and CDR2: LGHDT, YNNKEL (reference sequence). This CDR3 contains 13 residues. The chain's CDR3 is CASSHRDRGEQYF. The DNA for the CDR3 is TGTGCCAGCAGCCACAGAGACAGGGGCGAGCAGTACTTC.

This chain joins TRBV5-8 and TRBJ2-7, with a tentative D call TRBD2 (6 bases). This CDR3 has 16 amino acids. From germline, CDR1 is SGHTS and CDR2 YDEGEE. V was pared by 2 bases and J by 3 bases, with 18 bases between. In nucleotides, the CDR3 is TGTGCCAGCAGCTTTTATTCGGGACTGCGGTACTACGAGCAGTACTTC. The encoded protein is CASSFYSGLRYYEQYF.

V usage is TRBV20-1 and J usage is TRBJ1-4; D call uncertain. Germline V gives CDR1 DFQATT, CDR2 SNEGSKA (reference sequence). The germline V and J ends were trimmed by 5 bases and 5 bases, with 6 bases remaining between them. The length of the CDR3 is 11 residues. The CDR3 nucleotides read TGCAGTGCTCAGACAAATGAAAAACTGTTTTTT. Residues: CSAQTNEKLFF.